Below, 6 T cell receptor beta chains from the same sample are listed, as sequenced in a study of vaccination effects on CD4 cells after COVID-19. Libraries were prepared by immunoSEQ multiplex PCR; TCRdb keeps only in-frame clonotypes and omits some of them. The sample shows under 25,000 clones, roughly four fifths of them seen only once. These receptors have no identified antigens. Using viral peptide pools, the ViraFEST assay grew out antigen-specific CD4+ T cells prior to sequencing. The authors isolated CD4+ T cells after around nine days of culture. Vaccination of participants consisted of two doses of either the BNT162b2 or mRNA-1273 vaccine. The input for sequencing was CD4+ T cells from PBMCs cultured with SARS-CoV-2 spike peptides, taken after COVID-19 vaccination. These receptors were obtained from a human donor who received a COVID-19 vaccine. Some clones in this sample may be carry-over from other donors' samples.

The V call is TRBV25-1, the J call TRBJ1-6; D uncertain. V lost 5 bases, J lost 2 bases, and 7 bases lay in between. The germline gives CDR1 MGHDK, CDR2 SYGVNS. CDR3 length: 14 residues. CDR3 in amino acids: CASSPRPYNSPLHF. CDR3 DNA sequence: TGTGCCAGCAGTCCCCGGCCCTATAATTCACCCCTCCACTTT. Combining the CDR3 with reference TRBV25-1 and TRBJ1-6 gives the whole variable domain EADIYQTPRYLVIGTGKKITLECSQTMGHDKMYWYQQDPGMELHLIHYSYGVNSTEKGDLSSESTVSRIRTEHFPLTLESARPSHTSQYLCASSPRPYNSPLHFGNGTRLTVT.

The chain joins TRBV6-5 to TRBJ1-1; D is unclear. Trimming shortened V by 7 bases and J by 8 bases, and 14 bases separated the two germline ends. The CDR3 has 12 residues. Per the germline V gene, CDR1 is MNHEY and CDR2 is SVGAGI. The CDR3 DNA reads as TGTGCCAGCACCCAAAAAGGGAAAGAAGCTTTCTTT. This sequence encodes CASTQKGKEAFF.

This chain connects TRBV6-5 to TRBJ2-7; 8 bases are shared with TRBD1. Germline trimming cut 7 bases from V and 0 bases from J; bases unmatched to any gene: 5. CDR1 is MNHEY, CDR2 SVGAGI, per germline. The CDR3 spans 14 residues. The CDR3 nucleotides are TGTGCCAGCAAGCGCGGACAGGGCTCCTACGAGCAGTACGTC. Translation: CASKRGQGSYEQYV.

The J gene is TRBJ1-1, the V gene TRBV7-2; D is unresolved. Germline values: CDR1 SGHTA, CDR2 FQGNSA. Trimming stripped 7 bases from V and 6 bases from J, with 15 bases between. The CDR3 is 13 residues long. CDR3 sequence (DNA): TGTGCCAGCAACCCCCGGGGAAGCGCTGAAGCTTTCTTT. It yields the protein CASNPRGSAEAFF.

This chain links TRBV6-5 with TRBJ1-2; a weak D match, TRBD1 (6 bases). The CDR3 has 14 residues. CDR1 and CDR2 (germline): MNHEY, SVGAGI. The V end lost 6 bases, the J end lost 4 bases, and 15 bases lay between the germline ends. The CDR3 DNA follows: TGTGCCAGCAGCCAGGGGCCTAGCTTCTATGGCTACACCTTC. Amino acid sequence: CASSQGPSFYGYTF.

V usage is TRBV6-6 and J usage is TRBJ2-1; 9 bases align to TRBD2. CDR3 length: 18 residues. Germline trimming cut 5 bases from V and 1 base from J; bases unmatched to any gene: 12. CDR1 is MNHNY, CDR2 SVGAGI, per germline (reference sequence). Written as DNA, the CDR3 is TGTGCCAGCAGTCCGGGGCGCGGGGGGGCAAGGTCCTACAATGAGCAGTTCTTC. Protein product: CASSPGRGGARSYNEQFF.